The text below deals with one TCR beta chain. Repertoires were generated with immunoSEQ multiplex PCR, while TCRdb's copy carries only in-frame clones and drops some. The sample contains hundreds of thousands of clones, about nine tenths of which appear only once. This specimen comes from a study of Ad26.COV2.S vaccination and SARS-CoV-2 variants. Study-wide context: In the study, Ad26.COV2.S was injected intramuscularly once, or twice 56 days apart.

The ends were cut back, 6 bases at V and 4 bases at J, with 18 bases in the middle. The germline gives CDR1 MNHNY, CDR2 SVGAGI (reference sequence). This CDR3 region has 15 residues. This sample's treatment: 15 to 20 received Ad26.COV2.S at low or high dose, single or two shots; five or six received placebo; per-sample allocation not given. Samples were taken on day 63 after the first vaccine or placebo injection. Adults aged 18-55 years in Boston included the donor. An Ad26 vector expressing Wuhan-strain SARS-CoV-2 spike served as the vaccine. This sequence originates from a person aged 18-60 years who received the Ad26.COV2.S COVID-19 vaccine or a placebo. Specimen: peripheral blood, collected in a trial of Ad26.COV2.S vaccine versus placebo. V is TRBV6-6 and J is TRBJ1-1; D unclear. The CDR3 nucleotides read TGTGCCAGCAGGCCGCCCGCTGGGGATGGCACTGAAGCTTTCTTT. Encoded protein: CASRPPAGDGTEAFF.